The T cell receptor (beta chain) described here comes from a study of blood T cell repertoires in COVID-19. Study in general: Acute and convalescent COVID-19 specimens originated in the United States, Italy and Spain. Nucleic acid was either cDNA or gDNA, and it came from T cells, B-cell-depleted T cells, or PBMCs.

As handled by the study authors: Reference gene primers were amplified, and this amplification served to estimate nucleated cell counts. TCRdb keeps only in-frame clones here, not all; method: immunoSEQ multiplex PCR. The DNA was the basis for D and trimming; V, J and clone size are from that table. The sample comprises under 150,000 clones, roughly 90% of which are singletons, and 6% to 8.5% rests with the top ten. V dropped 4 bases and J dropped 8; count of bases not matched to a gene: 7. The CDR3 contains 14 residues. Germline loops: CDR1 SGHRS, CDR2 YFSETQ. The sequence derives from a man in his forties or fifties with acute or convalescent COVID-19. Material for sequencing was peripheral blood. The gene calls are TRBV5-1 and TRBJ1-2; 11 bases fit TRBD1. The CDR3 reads CASSTGQGAGGYTF. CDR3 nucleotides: TGCGCCAGCAGCACCGGACAGGGGGCAGGAGGCTACACCTTC.